Listed below are T cell receptor beta chains from one sample, sequenced in a study of molecular identifiers for immune sequencing clone quantification. One entry per CDR3 protein, called by TCRdb with MiXCR from the PCR reads. Of under 600,000 distinct CDR3 sequences in the sample, 20% to 25% are singletons; the top ten hold around 0.84%. The sample was naive CD8+ T cells from blood, with Jurkat cell RNA spiked in. Receptors were obtained from a human donor in good health. Some libraries in this study had Jurkat cell RNA spiked in. Both conserved end residues are part of each CDR3. Fields, in order: CDR3 DNA, CDR3 protein, J gene, V gene, D gene, clone size. A D gene is named only where the DNA matches it firmly. The size of a clone is reported for some rows only, either as once, few or many, or as a class for expanded clones.

TGTGCCAGCAGCGTGAATTCCGGCTACGAGCAGTACTTC	CASSVNSGYEQYF	TRBJ2-7	TRBV9	.	.
TGTGCCAGCAGTTTTGCTCGGGAAATCATTAGTGAAGCTTTCTTT	CASSFAREIISEAFF	TRBJ1-1	TRBV12-3/TRBV12-4	.	many
TGTGCCAGCAGCTACACACAGGGGGTGAGCTATGGCTACACCTTC	CASSYTQGVSYGYTF	TRBJ1-2	TRBV5-5	TRBD1	.
TGTGCCAGCAGCCGCCAGGACAGGTACGAGCAGTACTTC	CASSRQDRYEQYF	TRBJ2-7	TRBV3-1	TRBD1	few
TGTGCCAGCAGCCCACAGGGGGCGTCGGTAAACAATGAGCAGTTCTTC	CASSPQGASVNNEQFF	TRBJ2-1	TRBV11-2	TRBD1	.
TGCGCCAGCAGCAGGAGGGGACCTTACAATGAGCAGTTCTTC	CASSRRGPYNEQFF	TRBJ2-1	TRBV4-3	.	many
TGTGCCAGCAGCTCTTCAAGCGGGAATCAAAACGAGCAGTACTTC	CASSSSSGNQNEQYF	TRBJ2-7	TRBV7-9	TRBD2	few
TGTGCCTGGAGTGTAGGCTTTCCGGGAGCTTTCTTT	CAWSVGFPGAFF	TRBJ1-1	TRBV30	.	.
TGTGCCAGCAGCTCACAGGGGGTTTCCTACGAGCAGTACTTC	CASSSQGVSYEQYF	TRBJ2-7	TRBV27	TRBD1	.
TGTGCCTGGAGTGTCGGACTAGCGGGGCCCCAAGAGACCCAGTACTTC	CAWSVGLAGPQETQYF	TRBJ2-5	TRBV30	TRBD2	.
TGCGCCAGCAGCCCATCCAAGGCCGGGATATCCCCCTACGAGCAGTACTTC	CASSPSKAGISPYEQYF	TRBJ2-7	TRBV4-3	.	.
TGTGCCAGCAGCTTGGCCCTAGCGGGAGGGATATCCTACGAGCAGTACTTC	CASSLALAGGISYEQYF	TRBJ2-7	TRBV5-4	TRBD2	few
TGTGCCAGCAGCTTGGGACTGAACAATGAGCAGTTCTTC	CASSLGLNNEQFF	TRBJ2-1	TRBV7-6	.	.
TGCAGTGCTAGAGATAGGGGCCACGAGCAGTACTTC	CSARDRGHEQYF	TRBJ2-7	TRBV20-1	.	many
TGTGCCAGTAGTAGAAGAGGGACAGGGAGCTCCTACGAGCAGTACTTC	CASSRRGTGSSYEQYF	TRBJ2-7	TRBV19	TRBD1	.
TGCGCCAGCCCCTACCGGGGACCGCGGGAGACCCAGTACTTC	CASPYRGPRETQYF	TRBJ2-5	TRBV4-1	.	few
TGCAGTGCCCCGAGTGGACTAGCGGGCCTCTACTCCTACGAGCAGTACTTC	CSAPSGLAGLYSYEQYF	TRBJ2-7	TRBV20-1	TRBD2	few
TGCGCCAGCAGCCAGCCCGGGGCAGCCGAGCAGTACTTC	CASSQPGAAEQYF	TRBJ2-7	TRBV4-1	.	many
TGTGCCAGCAGCTTGGGCCGAGCGTTGGAGCAGTACTTC	CASSLGRALEQYF	TRBJ2-7	TRBV5-5	.	many
TGTGCCAGCAGCTCGCAGACAGACGACCCAGAGACCCAGTACTTC	CASSSQTDDPETQYF	TRBJ2-5	TRBV5-8	.	many
TGCAGTGCTAGAGATCTTGGACAGGTATACGAGCAGTACTTC	CSARDLGQVYEQYF	TRBJ2-7	TRBV20-1	TRBD1	many
TGCAGTGCTAGAAGGGACGGAACCTACGAGCAGTACTTC	CSARRDGTYEQYF	TRBJ2-7	TRBV20-1	.	few
TGTGCCAGCTATCCGGGACAGGGGTACGAGCAGTACTTC	CASYPGQGYEQYF	TRBJ2-7	TRBV7-6	TRBD1	many
TGTGCCAGCAGCTTAACAGAGACCCAGTACTTC	CASSLTETQYF	TRBJ2-5	TRBV7-8	.	many
TGTGCCAGCAGCTCGTCCTTCCGGACAGGGGACGAAAAACTGGTTTTT	CASSSSFRTGDEKLVF	TRBJ1-4	TRBV7-9	TRBD1	.
TGTGCCAGCAGCCAAGATTTAGCCCGCGATTTCGACGAGCAGTACTTC	CASSQDLARDFDEQYF	TRBJ2-7	TRBV3-1	.	many
TGCGCCAGCAGCTTCAACAGGGCTTACGAGCAGTACTTC	CASSFNRAYEQYF	TRBJ2-7	TRBV5-1	.	few
TGTGCCAGCAGTTACTTGGGACTTAGTCATGAGCAGTTCTTC	CASSYLGLSHEQFF	TRBJ2-1	TRBV6-2/TRBV6-3	.	few
TGTGCCAGCAGCCCGTGGCAGGGGCGACCCACAGATACGCAGTATTTT	CASSPWQGRPTDTQYF	TRBJ2-3	TRBV9	.	many
TGTGCCTGGAGTCCGGGAACTGAAGCTTTCTTT	CAWSPGTEAFF	TRBJ1-1	TRBV30	.	many
TGTGCCAGCAGCTTCCACACAGGGCGGAACACTGAAGCTTTCTTT	CASSFHTGRNTEAFF	TRBJ1-1	TRBV5-8	.	few
TGTGCCTGGAGTGACGGTGCAACAAGCAATCAGCCCCAGCATTTT	CAWSDGATSNQPQHF	TRBJ1-5	TRBV30	.	.
TGTGCCAGCAGCGGTGGGGTGGCGCAGGAGGAAAAACTGTTTTTT	CASSGGVAQEEKLFF	TRBJ1-4	TRBV9	.	many